A single sample is the source of the 23 T cell receptor beta chains below, sequenced in a study of shared clonotypes between healthy human individuals. Naive CD8 isolation took CD45RO-negative cells positively selected for CCR7 and excluded terminally differentiated effector memory CD45RA+ cells. TCRdb keeps only in-frame clones here, not all; method: immunoSEQ multiplex PCR. The repertoire holds about 2 million clones, with approximately 95% as singletons. Sequences were obtained from naive CD8+ T cells sorted from blood. These receptors were obtained from a young man in good health.

This chain joins TRBV5-5 and TRBJ2-7; D is perhaps TRBD1 (5 bases). The CDR3 runs to 13 residues. Germline CDR1 and CDR2: SGHKS and YYEKEE (reference sequence). With 7 bases removed from V and 4 bases from J, the gap between germline ends came to 15 bases. The CDR3 DNA is TGTGCCAGCCTCCTCTCTTCAGGGTACGAGCAGTACTTC. Translating it yields CASLLSSGYEQYF.

Note on this clone: Other DNA sequences in this specimen translate into the identical CDR3. The chain recombines TRBV27 with TRBJ2-7; 8 bases fit TRBD2. Germline V gene data show CDR1 as MNHEY and CDR2 as SMNVEV (reference sequence). CDR3 length: 15 residues. The V segment lost 2 bases and the J segment 2 bases; nucleotides outside the gene matches: 5. CDR3 nucleotide sequence: TGTGCCAGCAGTTTAGGAGCGGGAGAAACCTACGAGCAGTACTTC. As protein: CASSLGAGETYEQYF.

The chain carries TRBV4-3 and TRBJ2-7; 7 bases match TRBD2. The CDR3 is 15 residues long. CDR1 and CDR2 from the germline V gene are LGHNA and YSLEER. J gave up 6 bases and V 1 base, and 9 bases lay outside the gene matches. The CDR3 nucleotides read TGCGCCAGCAGCCAAGTTAGGGTAGGGGAGGGCGAGCAGTACTTC. Its translation: CASSQVRVGEGEQYF.

The chain couples TRBV10-3 to TRBJ2-3, with a tentative D call TRBD1 (5 bases). The germline CDR1 and CDR2 sequences are ENHRY and SYGVKD. Between the trimmed V and J ends, which lost 0 bases and 11 bases, there was a span of 18 bases. The CDR3 is 15 amino acids. The DNA of the CDR3 is TGTGCCATCAGTGAGTCGGGGCAGGAACCCTCGATGCAGTATTTT. Protein sequence: CAISESGQEPSMQYF.

This clone was counted a single time. The rearrangement links TRBV27 to TRBJ2-1; the match to TRBD1 covers 7 bases. Germline loops: CDR1 MNHEY, CDR2 SMNVEV (reference sequence). There are 18 residues in the CDR3. Trimming cost V 4 bases and J 5 bases; bases outside gene matches: 17. The CDR3 nucleotides read TGTGCCAGCAGTTCTAGTGGCTACCCGACAGGGTACGACAATGAGCAGTTCTTC. Translating it yields CASSSSGYPTGYDNEQFF.

The chain uses TRBV19 and TRBJ1-5, with TRBD1 as a possible D gene (5 bases). The length of the CDR3 is 16 residues. The V gene's germline CDR1 is LNHDA and CDR2 SQIVND (reference sequence). V gave up 0 bases and J gave up 4 bases, with 13 bases separating them. The DNA of the CDR3 is TGTGCCAGTAGTATAGATTTGGGGCCTGAGAATCAGCCCCAGCATTTT. This codes for CASSIDLGPENQPQHF.

The chain combines TRBV28 with TRBJ1-1; D call uncertain. CDR1 and CDR2 (germline): MDHEN, SYDVKM. Between the trimmed V and J ends, which lost 9 bases and 4 bases, there was a span of 21 bases. The CDR3 covers 15 residues. DNA of the CDR3: TGTGCCAGTTTGGCCTCGGCGAAGTGGGGCACTGAAGCTTTCTTT. Translating it yields CASLASAKWGTEAFF.

The chain links TRBV4-1 to TRBJ2-5; D unresolved. The CDR3 runs to 14 residues. The ends were cut back, 0 bases at V and 5 bases at J, with 10 bases in the middle. Germline V gene lookup returns CDR1 MGHRA and CDR2 YSYEKL. The CDR3 DNA reads TGCGCCAGCAGCCAAGAGGCCCCTTGGGAGACCCAGTACTTC. Residues: CASSQEAPWETQYF.

The chain uses TRBV2 and TRBJ1-4; 7 bases fit TRBD1. V was clipped by 7 bases and J by 4 bases; unmatched bases: 6. Germline V gene lookup returns CDR1 SNHLY and CDR2 FYNNEI. CDR3 length equals 14 residues. The CDR3 region has the DNA TGTGCCAGCACGGACAGGTCCGTTAATGAAAAACTGTTTTTT. It codes for CASTDRSVNEKLFF.

This rearrangement joins TRBV25-1 to TRBJ2-1; D is ambiguous. This CDR3 has 11 amino acids. Germline assignment: CDR1 MGHDK and CDR2 SYGVNS. Trimming took 1 base from V and 10 from J, leaving 5 bases between them. The DNA for the CDR3 is TGTGCCAGCAGTGAATCCCTCGAGCAGTTCTTC. It is translated as CASSESLEQFF.

This chain joins TRBV12-5 and TRBJ1-4; D not certain. CDR3 size: 15 residues. Germline V lookup: CDR1 LGHNT, CDR2 FRNRAP. V was cut by 3 bases and J by 2 bases, with 10 bases left in between. The CDR3 spells CASGFLPRTNEKLFF. The CDR3 DNA follows: TGTGCTAGTGGTTTCCTTCCACGGACTAATGAAAAACTGTTTTTT. Together with reference TRBV12-5 and TRBJ1-4, the CDR3 gives the full variable domain: DARVTQTPRHKVTEMGQEVTMRCQPILGHNTVFWYRQTMMQGLELLAYFRNRAPLDDSGMPKDRFSAEMPDATLATLKIQPSEPRDSAVYFCASGFLPRTNEKLFFGSGTQLSVL.

In this sample, this clone turned up once. This chain joins TRBV4-1 and TRBJ2-1, with 9 bases that match TRBD2. Trimming took 3 bases from V and 7 from J; bases not matched to a gene: 7. The V gene's germline CDR1 is MGHRA and CDR2 YSYEKL. The CDR3 spans 15 residues. Here the CDR3 DNA reads TGCGCCAGCAGCCAGGCTAGCGGGGTTTTAAATGAGCAGTTCTTC. Amino acid sequence: CASSQASGVLNEQFF.

In nucleotides, the CDR3 is TGTGCCAGCCGCTTTTTTGATGGGGATGAAAAACTGTTTTTT. This sequence encodes CASRFFDGDEKLFF. This sequence joins TRBV2 and TRBJ1-4; the D is unclear. The CDR3 totals 14 residues. Germline CDR1 is SNHLY and CDR2 is FYNNEI. V gave up 8 bases and J gave up 6 bases, with 16 bases separating them.

This chain joins TRBV6-4 and TRBJ2-7; TRBD1 matches at 11 bases. Germline V gives CDR1 MRHNA, CDR2 SNTAGT. Trimming at V came to 2 bases and at J to 2 bases, leaving 11 bases not matched to a gene. This CDR3 comprises 18 residues. The CDR3 region has the DNA TGTGCCAGCAGTGACCTTATGGAGGGACAGGGGGACCCCTACGAGCAGTACTTC. This encodes CASSDLMEGQGDPYEQYF.

The chain employs TRBV7-9 and TRBJ2-1; possibly TRBD1 for D (6 bases). Germline CDR1 is SEHNR and CDR2 is FQNEAQ (reference sequence). The CDR3 is made up of 16 amino acids. Deletions cut 5 bases from V and 6 bases from J, with 20 bases between. In nucleotides, the CDR3 is TGTGCCAGCAGCCTACCTGGGAGACAGGTAACCAATGAGCAGTTCTTC. This translates into CASSLPGRQVTNEQFF.

The genes are TRBV14 and TRBJ2-1; perhaps TRBD2 as D (7 bases). Germline CDR1 and CDR2: SGHDN and FVKESK. The CDR3 runs to 14 residues. Trimming removed 1 base from V and 7 bases from J, with 11 bases in between. DNA for the CDR3: TGTGCCAGCAGCCAAGTCCGGGGGGCAAATGAGCAGTTCTTC. It encodes CASSQVRGANEQFF.

The V gene is TRBV7-9, the J gene TRBJ2-7; no definite D call. This CDR3 contains 13 residues. Trimming took off 3 bases at V and 0 bases at J, with 6 bases between the two ends. The germline CDR1 and CDR2 sequences are SEHNR and FQNEAQ (reference sequence). The DNA for the CDR3 is TGTGCCAGCAGCTTCTCAGTCTCCTACGAGCAGTACTTC. Translated, it gives CASSFSVSYEQYF.

This chain connects TRBV5-1 to TRBJ2-1; TRBD2 is a possible D gene (6 bases). The germline gives CDR1 SGHRS, CDR2 YFSETQ. Between the trimmed V and J ends, which lost 6 bases and 7 bases, there was a span of 11 bases. CDR3 length equals 12 residues. The CDR3 is CASTGERNEQFF. For the CDR3, the DNA is TGCGCCAGCACGGGGGAGCGGAATGAGCAGTTCTTC. Complete variable domain (other parts from reference TRBV5-1 and TRBJ2-1): KAGVTQTPRYLIKTRGQQVTLSCSPISGHRSVSWYQQTPGQGLQFLFEYFSETQRNKGNFPGRFSGRQFSNSRSEMNVSTLELGDSALYLCASTGERNEQFFGPGTRLTVL.

This clone was counted a single time. This chain links TRBV4-3 with TRBJ2-1, with 7 bases fitting TRBD2. V was clipped by 0 bases and J by 5 bases; unmatched bases: 13. CDR1 is LGHNA and CDR2 is YSLEER in the germline V gene. The length of the CDR3 is 18 residues. Written as DNA, the CDR3 is TGCGCCAGCAGCCAAGATCCCTCGGGGCTAGCGGAGAACAATGAGCAGTTCTTC. Translating it yields CASSQDPSGLAENNEQFF.

The chain has TRBV5-6 and TRBJ2-7; 9 bases align to TRBD1. Germline CDR1 reads SGHDT; CDR2 reads YYEEEE. The CDR3 runs to 14 residues. The J segment lost 3 bases and the V segment lost 3 bases, leaving 4 bases of the junction unmatched. The CDR3 loop reads CASSYGTGFYEQYF. In DNA, the CDR3 is TGTGCCAGCAGCTACGGGACAGGGTTCTACGAGCAGTACTTC. The entire variable domain, with the rest obtained from reference TRBV5-6 and TRBJ2-7, is as follows: DAGVTQSPTHLIKTRGQQVTLRCSPKSGHDTVSWYQQALGQGPQFIFQYYEEEERQRGNFPDRFSGHQFPNYSSELNVNALLLGDSALYLCASSYGTGFYEQYFGPGTRLTVT.

The chain uses TRBV27 and TRBJ1-4; D is possibly TRBD1 (5 bases). Trimming shortened V by 6 bases and J by 6 bases, and 14 bases separated the two germline ends. Germline-derived CDR1 and CDR2 are MNHEY and SMNVEV (reference sequence). The CDR3 has 14 residues. CDR3 coding DNA: TGTGCCAGCAGGGACCTGTGGGGGTATGAAAAACTGTTTTTT. Translated: CASRDLWGYEKLFF.

This clone is a singleton in its sample. The chain employs TRBV5-8 and TRBJ2-1, with TRBD2 identical over 8 bases. Germline CDR1 reads SGHTS; CDR2 reads YDEGEE. J gave up 4 bases and V 0 bases, and 12 bases lay outside the gene matches. This CDR3 has 18 amino acids. CDR3 in amino acids: CASSLAITIGTRYNEQFF. The DNA for the CDR3 is TGTGCCAGCAGCTTGGCCATTACGATAGGGACTAGATACAATGAGCAGTTCTTC.

The chain couples TRBV27 to TRBJ2-7, with TRBD2 identical over 13 bases. CDR3 length equals 17 residues. Trimming removed 5 bases from V and 3 bases from J; junction bases left unmatched: 10. Germline V gene data show CDR1 as MNHEY and CDR2 as SMNVEV (reference sequence). The CDR3 region is CASSPTEGLAGYYEQYF. CDR3 nucleotide sequence: TGTGCCAGCAGTCCAACCGAGGGACTAGCGGGATACTACGAGCAGTACTTC.